One T cell receptor (beta chain) is described in this entry. What it binds is not known. This entry comes from a study of shared clonotypes between healthy human individuals. Findings and caveats of the study: In contrast to clonotypes shared by all four donors, non-shared clonotypes had lower generation probabilities.

Germline V lookup: CDR1 MNHNS, CDR2 SASEGT. The CDR3 consists of 14 residues. V was trimmed by 6 bases and J by 0 bases, leaving 12 bases between them. TCRdb keeps only in-frame clones here, not all; method: immunoSEQ multiplex PCR. The table records more than 2 million clones, roughly 95% of them present only once. The naive CD8 population came from CD45RO-negative cells selected for CCR7, without terminally differentiated effector memory CD45RA+ cells. This clonotype was obtained from a young man in good health. Some clones in this sample may be carry-over from other donors' samples. The sample was naive CD8+ T cells from PBMCs. The chain recombines TRBV6-1 with TRBJ2-7, with D maybe TRBD1 (6 bases). The CDR3 is CASSSHRVSYEQYF. The DNA for the CDR3 is TGTGCCAGCAGCTCACACAGGGTCTCCTACGAGCAGTACTTC.